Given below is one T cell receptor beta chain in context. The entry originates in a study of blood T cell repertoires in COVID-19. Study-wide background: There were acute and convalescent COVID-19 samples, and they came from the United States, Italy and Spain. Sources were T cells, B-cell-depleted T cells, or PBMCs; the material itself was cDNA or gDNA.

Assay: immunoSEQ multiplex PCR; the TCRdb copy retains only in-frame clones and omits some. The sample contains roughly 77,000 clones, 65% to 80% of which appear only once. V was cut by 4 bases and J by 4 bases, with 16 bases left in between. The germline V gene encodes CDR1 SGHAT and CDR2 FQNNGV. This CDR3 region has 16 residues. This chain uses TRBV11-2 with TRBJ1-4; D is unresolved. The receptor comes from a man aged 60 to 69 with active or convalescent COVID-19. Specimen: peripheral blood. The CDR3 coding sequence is TGTGCCAGCAGCTACACCCGGACGGGGAATAATGAAAAACTGTTTTTT. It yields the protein CASSYTRTGNNEKLFF.